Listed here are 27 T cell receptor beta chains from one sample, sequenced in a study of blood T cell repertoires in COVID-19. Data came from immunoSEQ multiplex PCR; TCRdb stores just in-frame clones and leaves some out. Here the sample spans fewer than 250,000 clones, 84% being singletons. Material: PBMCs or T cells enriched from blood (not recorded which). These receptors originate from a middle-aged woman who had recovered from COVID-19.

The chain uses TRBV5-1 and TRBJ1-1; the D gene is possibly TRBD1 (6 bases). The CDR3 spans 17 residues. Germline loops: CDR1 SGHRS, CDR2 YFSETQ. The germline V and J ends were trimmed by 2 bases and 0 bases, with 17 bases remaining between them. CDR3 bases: TGCGCCAGCAGCTTAGGTAGGGTGGGGGCCTTGAACACTGAAGCTTTCTTT. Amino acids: CASSLGRVGALNTEAFF.

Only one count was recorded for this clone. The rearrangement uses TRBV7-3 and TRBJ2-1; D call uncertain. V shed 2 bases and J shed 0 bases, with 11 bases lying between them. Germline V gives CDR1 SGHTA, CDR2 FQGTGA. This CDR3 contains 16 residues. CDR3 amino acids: CASSLRGGVSYNEQFF. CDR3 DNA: TGTGCCAGCAGCTTACGTGGCGGAGTCTCCTACAATGAGCAGTTCTTC.

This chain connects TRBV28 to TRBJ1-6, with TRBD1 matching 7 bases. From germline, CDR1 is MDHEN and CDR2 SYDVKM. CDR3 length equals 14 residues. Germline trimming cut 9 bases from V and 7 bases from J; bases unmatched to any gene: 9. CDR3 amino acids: CASRTGGTNSPLHF. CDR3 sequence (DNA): TGTGCCAGTCGGACAGGAGGGACGAATTCACCCCTCCACTTT.

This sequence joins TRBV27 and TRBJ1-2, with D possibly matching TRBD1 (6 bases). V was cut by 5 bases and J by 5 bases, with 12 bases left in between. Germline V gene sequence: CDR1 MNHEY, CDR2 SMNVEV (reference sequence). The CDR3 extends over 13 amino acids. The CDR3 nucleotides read TGTGCCAGCAGTAATACAGGGAGTTATGGCTACACCTTC. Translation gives CASSNTGSYGYTF.

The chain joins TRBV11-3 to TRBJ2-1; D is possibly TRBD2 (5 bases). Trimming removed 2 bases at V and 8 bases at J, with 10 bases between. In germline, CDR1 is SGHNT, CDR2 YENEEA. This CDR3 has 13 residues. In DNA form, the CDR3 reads TGTGCCAGCAGCTTAACTAGTTTCGATGAGCAGTTCTTC. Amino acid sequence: CASSLTSFDEQFF.

The CDR3 spells CASSEGGSPRYEQYV. The CDR3 DNA reads as TGCGCCAGCAGTGAGGGGGGGAGCCCTCGATACGAGCAGTACGTC. The chain uses TRBV10-2 and TRBJ2-7, with a weak D call TRBD2 (6 bases). The length of the CDR3 is 15 residues. Per the germline V gene, CDR1 is WSHSY and CDR2 is SAAADI. Trimming took off 2 bases at V and 4 bases at J, with 15 bases between the two ends.

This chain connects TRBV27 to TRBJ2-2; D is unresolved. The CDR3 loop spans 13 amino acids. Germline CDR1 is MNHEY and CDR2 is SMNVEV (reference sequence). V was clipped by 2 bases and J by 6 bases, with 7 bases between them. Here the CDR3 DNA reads TGTGCCAGCAGTTTAACTCAGGCCGGGGAGCTGTTTTTT. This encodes CASSLTQAGELFF.

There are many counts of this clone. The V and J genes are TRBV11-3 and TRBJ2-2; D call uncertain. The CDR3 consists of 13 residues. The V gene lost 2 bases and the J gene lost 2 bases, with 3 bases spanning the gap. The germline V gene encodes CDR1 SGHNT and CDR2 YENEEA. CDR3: CASSLINTGELFF. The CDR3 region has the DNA TGTGCCAGCAGCTTAATAAACACCGGGGAGCTGTTTTTT.

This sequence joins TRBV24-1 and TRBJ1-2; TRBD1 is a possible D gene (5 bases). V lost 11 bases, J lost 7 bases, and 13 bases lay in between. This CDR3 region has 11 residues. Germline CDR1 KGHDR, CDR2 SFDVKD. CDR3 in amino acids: CAIRDSRGYTF. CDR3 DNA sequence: TGTGCCATCCGAGACAGTCGTGGCTACACCTTC.

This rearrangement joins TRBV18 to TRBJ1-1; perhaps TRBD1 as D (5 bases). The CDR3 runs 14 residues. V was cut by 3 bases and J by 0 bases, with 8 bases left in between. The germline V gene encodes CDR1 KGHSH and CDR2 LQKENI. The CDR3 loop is CASSPGGVNTEAFF. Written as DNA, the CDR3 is TGTGCCAGCTCACCGGGGGGGGTGAACACTGAAGCTTTCTTT.

CDR3 residues: CASSRDRVATGELFF. The CDR3 DNA is TGTGCCAGCAGCCGGGACAGGGTGGCCACCGGGGAGCTGTTTTTT. The chain carries TRBV27 and TRBJ2-2; the match to TRBD1 covers 9 bases. This CDR3 is 15 amino acids long. Trimming removed 6 bases from V and 4 bases from J; junction bases left unmatched: 6. Germline V gene data show CDR1 as MNHEY and CDR2 as SMNVEV (reference sequence).

CDR3 sequence reads: CASSLQGAREKLFF. The CDR3 DNA is TGTGCCAGCAGTTTACAGGGGGCACGGGAAAAACTGTTTTTT. This chain uses TRBV27 with TRBJ1-4, with 8 nucleotides matching TRBD1. Germline CDR1 is MNHEY and CDR2 is SMNVEV (reference sequence). This CDR3 is 14 amino acids long. The J segment lost 8 bases and the V segment lost 2 bases, leaving 4 bases of the junction unmatched.

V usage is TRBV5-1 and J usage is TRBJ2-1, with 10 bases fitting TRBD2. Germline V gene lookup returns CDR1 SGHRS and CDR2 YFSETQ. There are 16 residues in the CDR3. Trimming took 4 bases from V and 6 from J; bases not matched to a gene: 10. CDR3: CASSTAGGPRGNEQFF. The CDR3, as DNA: TGCGCCAGCAGCACAGCGGGAGGGCCTAGGGGCAATGAGCAGTTCTTC.

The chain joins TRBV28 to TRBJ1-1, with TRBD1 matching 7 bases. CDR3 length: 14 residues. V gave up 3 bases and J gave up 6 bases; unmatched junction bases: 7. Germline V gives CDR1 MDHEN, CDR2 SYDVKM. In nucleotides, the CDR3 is TGTGCCAGCAGTTTCGAGGGGGCGAGGGCTGAAGCTTTCTTT. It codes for CASSFEGARAEAFF.

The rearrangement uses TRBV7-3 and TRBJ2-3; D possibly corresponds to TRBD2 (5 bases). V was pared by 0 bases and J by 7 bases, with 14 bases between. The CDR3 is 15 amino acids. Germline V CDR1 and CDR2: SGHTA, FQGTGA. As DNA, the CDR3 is TGTGCCAGCAGCTTAACGGCAACTCCGGGATATACGCAGTATTTT. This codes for CASSLTATPGYTQYF.

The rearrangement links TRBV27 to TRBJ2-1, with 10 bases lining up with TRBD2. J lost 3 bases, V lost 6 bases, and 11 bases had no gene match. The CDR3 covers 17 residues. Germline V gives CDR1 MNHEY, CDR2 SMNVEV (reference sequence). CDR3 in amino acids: CASSRASGRGLYNEQFF. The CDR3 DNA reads TGTGCCAGCAGCCGGGCTAGCGGGAGAGGGCTCTACAATGAGCAGTTCTTC.

CDR3 residues: CASSSDRGRLPEAFF. CDR3 nucleotide sequence: TGTGCCAGCAGTTCTGACAGGGGCCGACTACCTGAAGCTTTCTTT. The V gene is TRBV27, the J gene TRBJ1-1, with 8 nucleotides matching TRBD1. The length of the CDR3 is 15 residues. J was trimmed by 6 bases and V by 4 bases; bases with no gene match: 10. Germline V gene lookup returns CDR1 MNHEY and CDR2 SMNVEV (reference sequence).

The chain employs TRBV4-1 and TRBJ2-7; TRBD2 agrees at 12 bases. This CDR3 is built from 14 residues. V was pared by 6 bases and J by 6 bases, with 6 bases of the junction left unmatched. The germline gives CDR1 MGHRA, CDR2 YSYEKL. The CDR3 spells CASRRLAGVGEQYF. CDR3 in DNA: TGCGCCAGCAGACGACTAGCGGGAGTTGGCGAGCAGTACTTC.

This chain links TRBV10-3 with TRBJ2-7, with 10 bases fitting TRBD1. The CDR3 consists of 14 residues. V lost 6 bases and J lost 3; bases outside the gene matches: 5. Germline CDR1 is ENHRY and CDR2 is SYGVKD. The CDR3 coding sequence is TGTGCCATCAGCCCGGGACAGGGGATCTACGAGCAGTACGTC. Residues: CAISPGQGIYEQYV.

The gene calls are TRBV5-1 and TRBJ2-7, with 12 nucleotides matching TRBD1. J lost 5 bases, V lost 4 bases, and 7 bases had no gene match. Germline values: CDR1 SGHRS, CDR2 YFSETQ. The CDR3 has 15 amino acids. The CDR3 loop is CASSPTGTGGDEQYF. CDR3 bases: TGCGCCAGCAGCCCCACCGGGACAGGGGGCGACGAGCAGTACTTC.

The CDR3 DNA follows: TGTGCCAGCAGTGAAGAGGGGGCCCACACTGAAGCTTTCTTT. It encodes CASSEEGAHTEAFF. The V and J genes are TRBV6-1 and TRBJ1-1; TRBD1 matches at 7 bases. J was trimmed by 3 bases and V by 1 base; bases with no gene match: 2. Germline-derived CDR1 and CDR2 are MNHNS and SASEGT. CDR3 length: 14 amino acids.

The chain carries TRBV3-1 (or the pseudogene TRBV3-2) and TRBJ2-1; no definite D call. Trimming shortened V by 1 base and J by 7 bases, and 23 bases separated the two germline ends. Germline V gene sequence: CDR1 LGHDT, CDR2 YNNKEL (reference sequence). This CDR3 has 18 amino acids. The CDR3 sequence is CASSQGRPRPSSYNEQFF. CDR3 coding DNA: TGTGCCAGCAGCCAAGGCCGTCCGCGCCCAAGCTCTTATAATGAGCAGTTCTTC.

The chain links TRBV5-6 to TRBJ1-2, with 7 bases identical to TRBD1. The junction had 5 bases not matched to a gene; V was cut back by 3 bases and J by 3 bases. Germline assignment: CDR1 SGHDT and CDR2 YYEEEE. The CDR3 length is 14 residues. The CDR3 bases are TGTGCCAGCAGCTCGCTCCAGGGGGACTATGGCTACACCTTC. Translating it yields CASSSLQGDYGYTF.

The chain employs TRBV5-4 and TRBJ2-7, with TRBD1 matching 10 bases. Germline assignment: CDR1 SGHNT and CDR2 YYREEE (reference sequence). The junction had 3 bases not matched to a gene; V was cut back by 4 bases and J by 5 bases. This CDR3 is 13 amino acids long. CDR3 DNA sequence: TGTGCCAGCAGCGTGACAGGGGGCGACGAGCAGTACTTC. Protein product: CASSVTGGDEQYF.

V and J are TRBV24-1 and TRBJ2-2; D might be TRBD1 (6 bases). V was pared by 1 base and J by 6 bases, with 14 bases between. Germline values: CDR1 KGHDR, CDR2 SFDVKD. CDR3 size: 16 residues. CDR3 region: CATSDFGRGSSGELFF. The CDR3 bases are TGTGCCACCAGTGATTTCGGCAGGGGAAGCTCCGGGGAGCTGTTTTTT.

CDR3 loop: CASSEELAGLTGELFF. As DNA, the CDR3 is TGTGCCAGCAGTGAGGAACTAGCGGGGCTCACCGGGGAGCTGTTTTTT. This rearrangement joins TRBV2 to TRBJ2-2; 10 bases are a match to TRBD2. Germline loops: CDR1 SNHLY, CDR2 FYNNEI. This CDR3 spans 16 amino acids. The J segment lost 4 bases and the V segment lost 3 bases, leaving 5 bases of the junction unmatched.

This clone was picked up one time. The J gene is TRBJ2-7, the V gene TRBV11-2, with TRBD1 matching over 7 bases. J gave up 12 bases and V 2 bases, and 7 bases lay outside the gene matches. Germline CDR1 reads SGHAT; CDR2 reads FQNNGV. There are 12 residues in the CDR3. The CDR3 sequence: CASSLFGQVGYF. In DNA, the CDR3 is TGTGCCAGCAGCTTATTCGGACAGGTGGGGTACTTC.